One and the same sample provided the 25 T cell receptor beta chains below, sequenced in a study of spatial heterogeneity in lung cancer. Time point meaning: sample taken at primary tumor resection. These TCRs' antigens remain unknown. Findings of the study overall: The number of expanded tumor alpha and beta chains correlated with mutation number.

MiXCR, run by TCRdb on the 5' RACE reads, gives a single entry per CDR3 protein. Of about 5,000 distinct CDR3 sequences listed, about an eighth are singletons. The specimen comprised lung tumor tissue, sampled at surgery. The receptors derive from a female donor with early-stage non-small cell lung cancer.

This clonotype showed up many times. A much larger clone sits a single nucleotide away, making a read error possible. This chain links TRBV14 with TRBJ2-2, with TRBD1 matching 7 bases. V gave up 10 bases and J gave up 3 bases; unmatched junction bases: 14. The CDR3 has 16 residues. In germline, CDR1 is SGHDN, CDR2 FVKESK. The CDR3 DNA is TGTGCCAACAAGAAAACAGGGGTTGGCGACACCGGGGAGCTGTTTTTT. It is translated as CANKKTGVGDTGELFF.

The chain recombines TRBV12-1 with TRBJ2-1; TRBD2 is the table's D call, not checked against the DNA. TRBV12-1 is designated a pseudogene. The CDR3 extends over 16 amino acids. The CDR3 DNA reads TGTGCCAGCAGGGACGGACTAGCGGCTTCATACAATGAGCAGTTCTTC. Amino acids: CASRDGLAASYNEQFF.

This clonotype ranks as medium-sized (0.01 to 0.1%). The CDR3 DNA reads as TGTGCCACCAGTGACACAGGGTTCTATGGCTACACCTTC. Translation: CATSDTGFYGYTF. The chain has TRBV24-1 and TRBJ1-2; D might be TRBD1 (6 bases). Germline CDR1 is KGHDR and CDR2 is SFDVKD. This CDR3 contains 13 residues. V lost 4 bases, J lost 4 bases, and 9 bases lay in between.

This clonotype was recorded at least ten times. The rearrangement joins TRBV7-6 to TRBJ2-2; D is unresolved. Germline values: CDR1 SGHVS, CDR2 FNYEAQ. The CDR3 contains 15 residues. The V and J ends lost 2 bases and 6 bases respectively, with 13 bases between them. CDR3 nucleotide sequence: TGTGCCAGCAGCTTACAGTTGGGCGGCGCCGGGGAGCTGTTTTTT. This translates into CASSLQLGGAGELFF.

In this sample, this clonotype is medium-sized. The chain carries TRBV13 and TRBJ1-1; a weak D match, TRBD1 (5 bases). CDR3 length: 15 amino acids. V lost 2 bases and J lost 3, with 13 bases in between. Germline values: CDR1 PRHDT, CDR2 FYEKMQ (reference sequence). Here the CDR3 DNA reads TGTGCCAGCAGCTTACGAGGGGCGAGAGACACTGAAGCTTTCTTT. It yields the protein CASSLRGARDTEAFF.

By share, this clonotype ranks as large (0.1 to 1%). The chain employs TRBV6-5 and TRBJ2-2; no definite D call. The ends were cut back, 5 bases at V and 8 bases at J, with 15 bases in the middle. This CDR3 comprises 14 residues. The V gene's germline CDR1 is MNHEY and CDR2 SVGAGI. The CDR3 protein is CASSHTGPGGELFF. The CDR3 DNA follows: TGTGCCAGCAGTCATACCGGGCCCGGTGGGGAGCTGTTTTTT.

This clonotype was found many times. V and J are TRBV28 and TRBJ1-2, with 12 bases aligning to TRBD1. The junction had 8 bases not matched to a gene; V was cut back by 3 bases and J by 3 bases. The CDR3 has 17 residues. From germline, CDR1 is MDHEN and CDR2 SYDVKM. DNA of the CDR3: TGTGCCAGCAGTTTCTCCGGGACAGGGGGCAGATACTATGGCTACACCTTC. Its translation: CASSFSGTGGRYYGYTF.

This clonotype was counted many times. The J gene is TRBJ2-1, the V gene TRBV9, with no clear D. There are 12 residues in the CDR3. Germline loops: CDR1 SGDLS, CDR2 YYNGEE. Trimming left V 4 bases short and J 8 bases short, with 10 bases between. The CDR3 region is CASSRFVDEQFF. As DNA, the CDR3 is TGTGCCAGCAGCCGTTTCGTCGATGAGCAGTTCTTC.

This chain links TRBV9 with TRBJ2-5; 9 bases agree with TRBD1. V gave up 0 bases and J gave up 3 bases; unmatched junction bases: 3. Germline V lookup: CDR1 SGDLS, CDR2 YYNGEE. This CDR3 has 15 residues. The CDR3 region is CASSVGDRAKETQYF. The CDR3 bases are TGTGCCAGCAGCGTAGGGGACAGGGCTAAAGAGACCCAGTACTTC.

This clonotype was observed at least ten times. The genes are TRBV11-2 and TRBJ1-1; D is perhaps TRBD1 (6 bases). The CDR3 extends over 17 amino acids. Looked up from germline, CDR1 is SGHAT and CDR2 is FQNNGV. Trimming pared 1 base from V and 7 bases from J, leaving 22 bases between. The CDR3 spells CASSLGIGAGAKSEAFF. As DNA, the CDR3 is TGTGCCAGCAGCTTAGGAATTGGGGCGGGGGCGAAGAGTGAAGCTTTCTTT. Full variable domain (missing parts from reference TRBV11-2 and TRBJ1-1): EAGVAQSPRYKIIEKRQSVAFWCNPISGHATLYWYQQILGQGPKLLIQFQNNGVVDDSQLPKDRFSAERLKGVDSTLKIQPAKLEDSAVYLCASSLGIGAGAKSEAFFGQGTRLTVV.

By share, this clonotype counts as medium-sized (0.01 to 0.1%). The rearrangement uses TRBV20-1 and TRBJ1-2; the D is unclear. V lost 4 bases, J lost 1 base, and 13 bases lay in between. CDR1 is DFQATT, CDR2 SNEGSKA, per germline (reference sequence). The CDR3 extends over 14 amino acids. The DNA of the CDR3 is TGCAGTGCTACGAGGGAGCTCGGTAACTATGGCTACACCTTC. This sequence encodes CSATRELGNYGYTF.

This sequence joins TRBV6-2 or TRBV6-3 and TRBJ1-1; TRBD1 matches at 9 bases. J gave up 6 bases and V 5 bases, and 10 bases lay outside the gene matches. The CDR3 has 15 amino acids. Germline V gene sequence: CDR1 MNHEY, CDR2 SVGEGT. The CDR3 protein is CASSRPGQGDAEAFF. In nucleotides, the CDR3 is TGTGCCAGCAGTCGTCCGGGACAGGGCGACGCTGAAGCTTTCTTT.

This clonotype has at least ten counts. The V call is TRBV6-6, the J call TRBJ1-4; no clear D. The ends were cut back, 2 bases at V and 6 bases at J, with 13 bases in the middle. This CDR3 is 15 amino acids long. Germline V gives CDR1 MNHNY, CDR2 SVGAGI (reference sequence). CDR3 amino acids: CASSYDAAGYEKLFF. The CDR3 DNA follows: TGTGCCAGCAGTTACGACGCCGCGGGATATGAAAAACTGTTTTTT.

This clonotype showed up many times. This chain joins TRBV7-9 and TRBJ1-3, with 11 bases fitting TRBD1. The CDR3 totals 19 residues. CDR1 SEHNR and CDR2 FQNEAQ come from the germline V gene (reference sequence). J was trimmed by 0 bases and V by 1 base; bases with no gene match: 8. The CDR3 coding sequence is TGTGCCAGCAGCTTAGACGGACAGGGGGCCCTGAGCTCTGGAAACACCATATATTTT. Its translation: CASSLDGQGALSSGNTIYF.

In this sample, this clonotype is medium-sized. The chain employs TRBV7-8 and TRBJ2-1; 10 bases match TRBD2. Trimming removed 4 bases from V and 7 bases from J; junction bases left unmatched: 13. The CDR3 covers 17 residues. Germline V gene data show CDR1 as SGHVS and CDR2 as FQNEAQ. CDR3 coding DNA: TGTGCCAGCAGCTCCCAGCGGGGGGGCCAGCTAGGTAATGAGCAGTTCTTC. Its translation: CASSSQRGGQLGNEQFF.

Within the sample, this clonotype is medium-sized. This chain connects TRBV28 to TRBJ1-1; possibly TRBD1 for D (5 bases). Trimming removed 8 bases at V and 1 base at J, with 17 bases between. This CDR3 region has 15 residues. The germline gives CDR1 MDHEN, CDR2 SYDVKM. The CDR3 here is CASLLLGTRNTEAFF. CDR3 nucleotides: TGTGCCAGCCTACTCCTTGGGACCCGGAACACTGAAGCTTTCTTT.

The rearrangement joins TRBV7-9 to TRBJ2-3; D is unclear. The V end lost 3 bases, the J end lost 4 bases, and 11 bases lay between the germline ends. CDR3 length: 14 amino acids. CDR1 and CDR2 (germline): SEHNR, FQNEAQ (reference sequence). CDR3 residues: CASSLGWAADTQYF. Here the CDR3 DNA reads TGTGCCAGCAGCTTGGGGTGGGCCGCAGATACGCAGTATTTT.

The table lists this clonotype with many counts. V is TRBV2 and J is TRBJ1-2, with 7 bases lining up with TRBD1. CDR1 SNHLY and CDR2 FYNNEI come from the germline V gene. CDR3 length: 14 residues. Trimming at V came to 6 bases and at J to 4 bases, leaving 8 bases not matched to a gene. CDR3 residues: CASREQGSSYGYTF. CDR3 DNA: TGTGCCAGCAGGGAACAGGGGTCCTCCTATGGCTACACCTTC.

By share, this clonotype counts as medium-sized (0.01 to 0.1%). The genes are TRBV28 and TRBJ2-5; D ambiguous. In germline, CDR1 is MDHEN, CDR2 SYDVKM. This CDR3 contains 14 residues. Trimming took 2 bases from V and 2 from J, leaving 9 bases between them. The CDR3 DNA reads TGTGCCAGCAGTTTACGGAGTAGGCAAGAGACCCAGTACTTC. Translated: CASSLRSRQETQYF. Based on the CDR3 plus reference TRBV28 and TRBJ2-5, the full variable domain is DVKVTQSSRYLVKRTGEKVFLECVQDMDHENMFWYRQDPGLGLRLIYFSYDVKMKEKGDIPEGYSVSREKKERFSLILESASTNQTSMYLCASSLRSRQETQYFGPGTRLLVL.

This clonotype is categorized as large (0.1 to 1%). This rearrangement joins TRBV20-1 to TRBJ2-5; 9 nucleotides match TRBD2. After removal of 5 bases from V and 6 bases from J, the junction contained 13 bases not matched to a gene. Germline values: CDR1 DFQATT, CDR2 SNEGSKA (reference sequence). The CDR3 runs to 15 residues. In nucleotides, the CDR3 is TGCAGTGCTCCCCTTAGTGGGACTAGCAGGAAGACCCAGTACTTC. Protein product: CSAPLSGTSRKTQYF.

This clonotype appeared many times. The J gene is TRBJ2-7, the V gene TRBV5-1, with 7 bases lining up with TRBD2. The V gene's germline CDR1 is SGHRS and CDR2 YFSETQ. V dropped 3 bases and J dropped 6; count of bases not matched to a gene: 9. The CDR3 length is 14 residues. In nucleotides, the CDR3 is TGCGCCAGCAGCTCGGGACTGTCGGGAGGCGAGCAGTACTTC. This encodes CASSSGLSGGEQYF. The full variable domain, with the rest looked up from reference TRBV5-1 and TRBJ2-7, is KAGVTQTPRYLIKTRGQQVTLSCSPISGHRSVSWYQQTPGQGLQFLFEYFSETQRNKGNFPGRFSGRQFSNSRSEMNVSTLELGDSALYLCASSSGLSGGEQYFGPGTRLTVT.

Note on this clonotype: A much larger clone is a single base away; this may be a read error. V gene TRBV11-2 combines with J gene TRBJ2-7; D not resolved. Germline CDR1 and CDR2: SGHAT and FQNNGV. CDR3 length: 11 residues. The CDR3 sequence is CASSGNYEQNF. The DNA of the CDR3 is TGTGCCAGCAGCGGGAACTACGAGCAGAACTTC.

This clonotype was picked up many times. The CDR3 sequence: CASSLGRTSGVAGDTQYF. In DNA, the CDR3 is TGCGCCAGCAGCTTGGGCCGGACTAGCGGGGTGGCTGGAGATACGCAGTATTTT. The chain couples TRBV5-1 to TRBJ2-3; 12 bases align to TRBD2. This CDR3 has 18 amino acids. The V segment lost 0 bases and the J segment 5 bases; nucleotides outside the gene matches: 10. Germline loops: CDR1 SGHRS, CDR2 YFSETQ.

This clonotype is categorized as medium-sized (0.01 to 0.1%). This chain uses TRBV11-2 with TRBJ2-7; D uncertain. This CDR3 contains 13 residues. From germline, CDR1 is SGHAT and CDR2 FQNNGV. V was shortened by 3 bases and J by 2 bases, with 8 bases between the two germline ends. DNA of the CDR3: TGTGCCAGCAGCTTGTACAGAACCTACGAGCAGTACTTC. Encoded protein: CASSLYRTYEQYF.

At least ten counts were recorded for this clonotype. This sequence joins TRBV29-1 and TRBJ2-3, with D perhaps matching TRBD1 or TRBD2 (5 bases each). Between the trimmed V and J ends, which lost 5 bases and 0 bases, there was a span of 9 bases. This CDR3 comprises 13 residues. The germline V gene has CDR1 SQVTM and CDR2 ANQGSEA. CDR3 bases: TGCAGCGTTCGGGACGGAAGCACAGATACGCAGTATTTT. It translates to CSVRDGSTDTQYF.